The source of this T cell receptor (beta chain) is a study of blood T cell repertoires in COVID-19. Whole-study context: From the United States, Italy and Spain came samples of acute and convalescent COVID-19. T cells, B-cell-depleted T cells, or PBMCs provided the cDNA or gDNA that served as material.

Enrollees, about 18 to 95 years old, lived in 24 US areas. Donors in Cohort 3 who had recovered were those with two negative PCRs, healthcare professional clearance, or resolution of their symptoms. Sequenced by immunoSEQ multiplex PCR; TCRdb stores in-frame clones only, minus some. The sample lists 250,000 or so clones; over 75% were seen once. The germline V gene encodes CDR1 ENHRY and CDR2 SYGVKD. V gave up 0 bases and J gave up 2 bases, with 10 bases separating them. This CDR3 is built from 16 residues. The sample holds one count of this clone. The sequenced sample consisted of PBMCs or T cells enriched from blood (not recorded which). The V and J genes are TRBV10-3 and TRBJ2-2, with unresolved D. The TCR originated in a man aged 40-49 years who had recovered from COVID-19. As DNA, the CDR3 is TGTGCCATCAGTGAGTCGAAGACTGGCAACACCGGGGAGCTGTTTTTT. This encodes CAISESKTGNTGELFF.